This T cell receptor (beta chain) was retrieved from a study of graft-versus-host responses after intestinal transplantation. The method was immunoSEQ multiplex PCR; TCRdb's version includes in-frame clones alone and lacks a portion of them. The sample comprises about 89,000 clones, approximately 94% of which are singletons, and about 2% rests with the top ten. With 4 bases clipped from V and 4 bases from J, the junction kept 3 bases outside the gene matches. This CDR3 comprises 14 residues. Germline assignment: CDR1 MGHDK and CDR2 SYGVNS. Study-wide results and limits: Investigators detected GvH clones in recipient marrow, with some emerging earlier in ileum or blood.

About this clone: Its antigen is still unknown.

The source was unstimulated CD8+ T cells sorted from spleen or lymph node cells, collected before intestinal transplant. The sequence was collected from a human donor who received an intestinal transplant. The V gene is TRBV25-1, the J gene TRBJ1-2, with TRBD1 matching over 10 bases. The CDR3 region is CASSGGTGVYGYTF. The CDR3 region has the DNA TGTGCCAGCAGTGGGGGGACAGGGGTCTATGGCTACACCTTC.